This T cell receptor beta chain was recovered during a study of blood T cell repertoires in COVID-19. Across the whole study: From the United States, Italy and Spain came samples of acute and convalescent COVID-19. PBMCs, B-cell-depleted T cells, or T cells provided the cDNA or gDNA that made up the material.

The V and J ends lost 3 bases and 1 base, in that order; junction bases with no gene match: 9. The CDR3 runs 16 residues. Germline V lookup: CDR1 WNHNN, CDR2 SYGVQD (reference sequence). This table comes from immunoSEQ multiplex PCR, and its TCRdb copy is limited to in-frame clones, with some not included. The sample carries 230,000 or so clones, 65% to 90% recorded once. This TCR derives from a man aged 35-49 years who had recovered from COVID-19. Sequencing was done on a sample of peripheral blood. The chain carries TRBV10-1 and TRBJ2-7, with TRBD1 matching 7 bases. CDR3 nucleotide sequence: TGCGCCAGCAGTGACCGTCCGGGGACAGAATCCTACGAGCAGTACTTC. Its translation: CASSDRPGTESYEQYF.